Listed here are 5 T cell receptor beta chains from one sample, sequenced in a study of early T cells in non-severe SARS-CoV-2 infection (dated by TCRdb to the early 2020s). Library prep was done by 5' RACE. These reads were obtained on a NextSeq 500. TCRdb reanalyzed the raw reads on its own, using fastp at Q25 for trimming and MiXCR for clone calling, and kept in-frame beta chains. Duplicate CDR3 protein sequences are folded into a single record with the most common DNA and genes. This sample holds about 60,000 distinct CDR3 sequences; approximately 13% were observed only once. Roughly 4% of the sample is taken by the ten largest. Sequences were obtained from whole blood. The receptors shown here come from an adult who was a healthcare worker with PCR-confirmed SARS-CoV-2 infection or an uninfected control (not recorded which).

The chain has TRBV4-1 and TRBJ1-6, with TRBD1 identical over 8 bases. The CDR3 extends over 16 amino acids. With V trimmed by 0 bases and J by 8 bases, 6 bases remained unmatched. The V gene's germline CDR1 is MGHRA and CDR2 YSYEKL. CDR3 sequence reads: CASSQDEGQAYSPLHF. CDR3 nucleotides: TGCGCCAGCAGCCAAGATGAGGGACAGGCTTATTCACCCCTCCACTTT.

CDR3 in amino acids: CASSLSRVWNEQFF. The CDR3 coding sequence is TGTGCCAGCAGCTTAAGCAGGGTTTGGAATGAGCAGTTCTTC. The chain carries TRBV11-2 and TRBJ2-1; TRBD1 is a possible D gene (5 bases). Germline assignment: CDR1 SGHAT and CDR2 FQNNGV. The CDR3 is made up of 14 amino acids. Trimming left V 2 bases short and J 7 bases short, with 12 bases between.

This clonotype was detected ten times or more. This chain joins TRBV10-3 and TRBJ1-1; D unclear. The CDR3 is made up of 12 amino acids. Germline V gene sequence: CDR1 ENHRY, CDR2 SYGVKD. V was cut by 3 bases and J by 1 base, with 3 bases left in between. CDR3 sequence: CAISEGNTEAFF. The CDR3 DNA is TGTGCCATCAGTGAAGGGAACACTGAAGCTTTCTTT.

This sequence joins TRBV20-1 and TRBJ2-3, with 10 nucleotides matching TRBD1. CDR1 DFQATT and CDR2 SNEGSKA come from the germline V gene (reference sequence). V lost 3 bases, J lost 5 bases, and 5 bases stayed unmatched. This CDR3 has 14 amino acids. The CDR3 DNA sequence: TGCAGTGCTAGCGGGACAGGGGTTGAAGATACGCAGTATTTT. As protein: CSASGTGVEDTQYF.

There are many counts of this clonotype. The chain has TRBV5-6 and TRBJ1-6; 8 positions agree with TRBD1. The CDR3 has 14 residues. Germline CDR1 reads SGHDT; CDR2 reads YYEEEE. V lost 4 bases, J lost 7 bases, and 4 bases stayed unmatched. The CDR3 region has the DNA TGTGCCAGCAGCGAACAGGGGGGAAATTCACCCCTCCACTTT. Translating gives CASSEQGGNSPLHF.